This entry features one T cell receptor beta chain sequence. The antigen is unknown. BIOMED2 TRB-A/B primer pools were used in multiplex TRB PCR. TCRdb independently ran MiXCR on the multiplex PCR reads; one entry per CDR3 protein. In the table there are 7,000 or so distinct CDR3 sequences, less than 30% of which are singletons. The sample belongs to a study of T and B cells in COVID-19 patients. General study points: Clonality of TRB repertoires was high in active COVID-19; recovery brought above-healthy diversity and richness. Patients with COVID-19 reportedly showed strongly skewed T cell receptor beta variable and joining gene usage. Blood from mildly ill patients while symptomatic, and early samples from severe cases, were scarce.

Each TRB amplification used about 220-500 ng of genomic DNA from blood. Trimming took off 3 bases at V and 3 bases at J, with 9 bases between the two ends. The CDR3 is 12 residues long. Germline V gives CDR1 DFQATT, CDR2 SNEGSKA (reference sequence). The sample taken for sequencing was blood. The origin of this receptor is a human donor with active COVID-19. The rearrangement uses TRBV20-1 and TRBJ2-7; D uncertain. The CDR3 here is CSASRPNYEQYF. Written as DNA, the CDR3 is TGCAGTGCTAGCCGACCGAACTACGAGCAGTACTTC.